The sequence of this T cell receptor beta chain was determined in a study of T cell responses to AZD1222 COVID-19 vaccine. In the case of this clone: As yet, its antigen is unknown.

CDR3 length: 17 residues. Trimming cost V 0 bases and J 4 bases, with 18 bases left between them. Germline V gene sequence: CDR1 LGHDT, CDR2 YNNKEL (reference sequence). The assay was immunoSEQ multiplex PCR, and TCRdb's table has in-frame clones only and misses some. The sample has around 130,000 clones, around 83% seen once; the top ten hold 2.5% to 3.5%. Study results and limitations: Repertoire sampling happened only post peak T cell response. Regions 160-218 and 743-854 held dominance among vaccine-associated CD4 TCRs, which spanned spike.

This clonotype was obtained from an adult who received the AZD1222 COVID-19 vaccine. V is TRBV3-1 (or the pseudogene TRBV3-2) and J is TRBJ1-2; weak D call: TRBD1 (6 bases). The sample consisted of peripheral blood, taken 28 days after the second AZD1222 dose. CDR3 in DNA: TGTGCCAGCAGCCAAGAACCGGGGACCCGAGGGGGCTATGGCTACACCTTC. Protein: CASSQEPGTRGGYGYTF.